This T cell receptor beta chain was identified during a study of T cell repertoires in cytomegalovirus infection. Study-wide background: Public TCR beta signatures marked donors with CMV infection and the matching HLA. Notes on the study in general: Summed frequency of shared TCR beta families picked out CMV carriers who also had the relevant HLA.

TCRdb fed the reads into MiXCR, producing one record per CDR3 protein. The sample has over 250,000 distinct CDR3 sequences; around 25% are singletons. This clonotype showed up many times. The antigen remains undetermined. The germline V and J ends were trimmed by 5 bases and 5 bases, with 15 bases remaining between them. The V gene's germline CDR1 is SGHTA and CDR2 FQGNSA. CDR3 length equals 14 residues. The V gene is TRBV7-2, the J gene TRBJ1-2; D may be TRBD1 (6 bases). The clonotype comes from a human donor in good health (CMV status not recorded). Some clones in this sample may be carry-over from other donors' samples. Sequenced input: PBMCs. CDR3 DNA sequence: TGTGCCAGCAGCCCTATTAGGACAGCTTATGGCTACACCTTC. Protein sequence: CASSPIRTAYGYTF.